This T cell receptor (beta chain) emerged from a study of T cell repertoires in cytomegalovirus infection. On the study more broadly: Well-studied HLA-B-restricted CMV epitopes were used in the study alongside recently identified HLA-C-restricted ones. Carrying CMV and the relevant HLA type showed in public TCR beta signatures.

One entry per CDR3 protein results from TCRdb running MiXCR on the reads. The data contain under 300,000 distinct CDR3 sequences, roughly a fifth of them singletons. The length of the CDR3 is 13 residues. Trimming stripped 4 bases from V and 8 bases from J, with 14 bases between. Germline V gives CDR1 SEHNR, CDR2 FQNEAQ (reference sequence). This clonotype was detected a few times. Its antigen is undetermined. The source is a human donor in good health (CMV status not recorded). Some clones in this sample may be carry-over from other donors' samples. The source material was cultured PBMCs, sampled from culture after CMV antigen stimulation. J is TRBJ1-2 and V is TRBV7-9; no reliable D call. The CDR3 nucleotides read TGTGCCAGCAGCTCGACATACGCTCCAGGCTACACCTTC. Translation: CASSSTYAPGYTF.